These 29 T cell receptor beta chains came from one sample sequenced in a study of technical replicates of blood from a handful of donors. TCRdb's copy holds only in-frame clones and misses some; the assay was immunoSEQ multiplex PCR. The sample lists around 60,000 clones, more than 85% seen once, with about 4.4% in the top ten. The sequenced material came from PBMCs. These receptor sequences come from a human donor in good health. Some clones in this sample may be carry-over from other donors' samples.

The V and J genes are TRBV6-6 and TRBJ2-3; 9 bases map to TRBD1. The ends lost 5 bases at V and 10 bases at J; junction bases unmatched: 13. The CDR3 runs to 15 residues. The germline gives CDR1 MNHNY, CDR2 SVGAGI (reference sequence). As DNA, the CDR3 is TGTGCCAGCAGTCGCACCGGGACAGGGATAGACGCGCAGTATTTT. It is translated as CASSRTGTGIDAQYF.

The chain uses TRBV4-1 and TRBJ2-3; 7 nucleotides match TRBD2. After removal of 3 bases from V and 13 bases from J, the junction contained 16 bases not matched to a gene. CDR1 is MGHRA, CDR2 YSYEKL, per germline. This CDR3 comprises 15 residues. In DNA, the CDR3 is TGCGCCAGCAGCCAGCCCGGGACTACCTCCATTTCGAAGTATTTT. Its protein product is CASSQPGTTSISKYF.

The chain uses TRBV19 and TRBJ2-1, with TRBD2 identical over 12 bases. Unmatched junction bases numbered 8, after V lost 10 bases and J lost 10 bases. Looked up from germline, CDR1 is LNHDA and CDR2 is SQIVND (reference sequence). The CDR3 has 13 residues. In DNA form, the CDR3 reads TGTGCCACTCGGACTAGCGGGATCCGGGAGCAGTTCTTC. Protein product: CATRTSGIREQFF.

The chain has TRBV29-1 and TRBJ2-7; 9 bases are a match to TRBD1. The CDR3 length is 13 residues. The trim removed 6 bases at V and 1 base at J, leaving 4 bases unmatched. Germline V gives CDR1 SQVTM, CDR2 ANQGSEA. DNA for the CDR3: TGCAGCGTACGACAGGGGGAATCCTACGAGCAGTACTTC. Its translation: CSVRQGESYEQYF.

This chain links TRBV29-1 with TRBJ1-1; unclear D gene. The germline V gene encodes CDR1 SQVTM and CDR2 ANQGSEA. The CDR3 covers 13 residues. Trimming cost V 4 bases and J 5 bases, with 14 bases left between them. CDR3 sequence (DNA): TGCAGCGTTGGGTCTCTAACGGGGACTGAAGCTTTCTTT. Translated, it gives CSVGSLTGTEAFF.

The genes are TRBV7-8 and TRBJ1-2; 10 bases align to TRBD1. CDR1 and CDR2 from the germline V gene are SGHVS and FQNEAQ. J gave up 4 bases and V 0 bases, and 2 bases lay outside the gene matches. This CDR3 has 15 residues. CDR3 loop: CASSLATGGLYGYTF. DNA for the CDR3: TGTGCCAGCAGCTTAGCGACAGGGGGCCTCTATGGCTACACCTTC.

The gene calls are TRBV19 and TRBJ1-5; D not certain. V lost 3 bases to trimming and J lost 0 bases, with 15 bases between them. The CDR3 loop spans 17 amino acids. Germline CDR1 is LNHDA and CDR2 is SQIVND (reference sequence). The CDR3 protein is CASSMGTILYSNQPQHF. In DNA form, the CDR3 reads TGTGCCAGTAGTATGGGCACGATTCTTTATAGCAATCAGCCCCAGCATTTT.

This rearrangement joins TRBV4-2 to TRBJ1-2; no definite D call. The ends were cut back, 3 bases at V and 8 bases at J, with 16 bases in the middle. Per germline, CDR1 LGHNA and CDR2 YNFKEQ. The CDR3 consists of 14 residues. The CDR3: CASSQFQASDGYTF. CDR3 nucleotides: TGTGCCAGCAGCCAGTTCCAGGCCTCCGACGGCTACACCTTC.

This clone appeared once. CDR3 bases: TGCGCCAGCAGTCTTAGTAGCTGGTCTGGGGCCAACGTCCTGACTTTC. It is translated as CASSLSSWSGANVLTF. This sequence joins TRBV23-1 and TRBJ2-6; no clear D gene. TRBV23-1 is sorted into the ORF group, with uncertain function. This CDR3 has 16 amino acids. Trimming removed 4 bases from V and 1 base from J, with 11 bases in between.

This chain links TRBV6-1 with TRBJ2-5, with 11 positions matching TRBD1. CDR3 size: 15 residues. The germline CDR1 and CDR2 sequences are MNHNS and SASEGT. Trimming at V came to 4 bases and at J to 3 bases, leaving 4 bases not matched to a gene. The CDR3 is CASSGRDRGEETQYF. The CDR3 DNA is TGTGCCAGCAGTGGGCGGGACAGGGGGGAAGAGACCCAGTACTTC.

The chain has TRBV10-3 and TRBJ2-2, with TRBD1 as a possible D gene (5 bases). This CDR3 region has 14 residues. V was shortened by 3 bases and J by 6 bases, with 11 bases between the two germline ends. Germline CDR1 reads ENHRY; CDR2 reads SYGVKD. The CDR3 region has the DNA TGTGCCATCAGTGACCGTCAGGGCTCCGGGGAGCTGTTTTTT. Translation gives CAISDRQGSGELFF.

For the CDR3, the DNA is TGTGCCAGCAGCTTATCGGACAGTTCAAATGGAGCCCAGCATTTT. Protein: CASSLSDSSNGAQHF. The chain is built from TRBV7-9 and TRBJ1-5; possible D gene TRBD1, 6 bases. V gave up 2 bases and J gave up 11 bases, with 19 bases separating them. The germline V gene has CDR1 SEHNR and CDR2 FQNEAQ (reference sequence). The CDR3 consists of 15 residues.

The chain is built from TRBV19 and TRBJ1-2; 8 bases are shared with TRBD1. Germline V CDR1 and CDR2: LNHDA, SQIVND (reference sequence). This CDR3 is built from 14 residues. V was clipped by 4 bases and J by 8 bases; unmatched bases: 9. The CDR3 nucleotides read TGTGCCAGTAGTACCATTACAGGGGGAGACGGCTACACCTTC. Translated: CASSTITGGDGYTF.

The V gene is TRBV19, the J gene TRBJ2-3; no definite D call. Trimming took off 5 bases at V and 6 bases at J, with 9 bases between the two ends. The length of the CDR3 is 12 residues. CDR1 is LNHDA, CDR2 SQIVND, per germline (reference sequence). DNA of the CDR3: TGTGCCAGTAGTGGAGTCGTGGATACGCAGTATTTT. Protein sequence: CASSGVVDTQYF. Combining the CDR3 with reference TRBV19 and TRBJ2-3 gives the whole variable domain DGGITQSPKYLFRKEGQNVTLSCEQNLNHDAMYWYRQDPGQGLRLIYYSQIVNDFQKGDIAEGYSVSREKKESFPLTVTSAQKNPTAFYLCASSGVVDTQYFGPGTRLTVL.

This chain links TRBV6-6 with TRBJ2-7; 8 nucleotides align to TRBD1. Germline CDR1 is MNHNY and CDR2 is SVGAGI (reference sequence). With V trimmed by 6 bases and J by 3 bases, 10 bases remained unmatched. The CDR3 sequence is 15 residues long. The CDR3 nucleotides read TGTGCCAGCAGAACAGGGGGTACAGGGGTCTACGAGCAGTACTTC. This gives the protein CASRTGGTGVYEQYF.

The chain combines TRBV25-1 with TRBJ2-1; 10 positions match TRBD2. Trimming removed 4 bases from V and 4 bases from J; junction bases left unmatched: 10. This CDR3 is built from 17 residues. Germline V gene lookup returns CDR1 MGHDK and CDR2 SYGVNS. CDR3 protein: CASSAVAGTSVYNEQFF. The CDR3 nucleotides read TGTGCCAGCAGTGCCGTCGCCGGGACTAGCGTTTACAATGAGCAGTTCTTC. The full variable domain, rest sourced from reference TRBV25-1 and TRBJ2-1, is EADIYQTPRYLVIGTGKKITLECSQTMGHDKMYWYQQDPGMELHLIHYSYGVNSTEKGDLSSESTVSRIRTEHFPLTLESARPSHTSQYLCASSAVAGTSVYNEQFFGPGTRLTVL.

The V gene is TRBV6-1, the J gene TRBJ2-3, with no clear D. Germline V gives CDR1 MNHNS, CDR2 SASEGT. V lost 6 bases and J 5 bases, leaving 9 bases between the germline ends. The CDR3 spans 12 residues. CDR3 in amino acids: CASSAYRDTQYF. CDR3 bases: TGTGCCAGCAGCGCTTACAGAGATACGCAGTATTTT.

The chain links TRBV13 to TRBJ2-3, with no clear D. CDR3 length: 14 residues. Trimming pared 5 bases from V and 2 bases from J, leaving 11 bases between. Germline CDR1 PRHDT, CDR2 FYEKMQ (reference sequence). CDR3 bases: TGTGCCAGCAGCAAATCGGAGTCCACAGATACGCAGTATTTT. Its protein product is CASSKSESTDTQYF.

This clone was detected once. This chain joins TRBV9 and TRBJ2-3; no definite D call. V lost 4 bases and J 6 bases, leaving 12 bases between the germline ends. The CDR3 length is 13 residues. Looked up from germline, CDR1 is SGDLS and CDR2 is YYNGEE. CDR3 in amino acids: CASSSQADDTQYF. The CDR3 region has the DNA TGTGCCAGCAGCTCTCAAGCCGATGATACGCAGTATTTT.

The rearrangement links TRBV6-5 to TRBJ1-2; TRBD1 matches 9 bases. V shed 8 bases, J shed 0 bases, and the junction held 7 bases outside the gene matches. The CDR3 is 15 amino acids. CDR1 MNHEY and CDR2 SVGAGI come from the germline V gene. The DNA of the CDR3 is TGTGCCAGCCGGGGACAGGGAAGAGCTAACTATGGCTACACCTTC. This translates into CASRGQGRANYGYTF.

This sequence joins TRBV7-2 and TRBJ2-4, with D possibly matching TRBD1 (5 bases). Germline V gene sequence: CDR1 SGHTA, CDR2 FQGNSA. Trimming took 4 bases from V and 1 from J, leaving 20 bases between them. The CDR3 consists of 18 residues. CDR3 region: CASSYVGSRVVAKNIQYF. The CDR3 DNA follows: TGTGCCAGCAGCTATGTCGGTAGCAGGGTGGTGGCCAAAAACATTCAGTACTTC.

The chain couples TRBV5-4 to TRBJ2-5; maybe TRBD2 (6 bases). Trimming shortened V by 4 bases and J by 2 bases, and 12 bases separated the two germline ends. There are 14 residues in the CDR3. Germline assignment: CDR1 SGHNT and CDR2 YYREEE (reference sequence). CDR3 loop: CASSESSGQETQYF. CDR3 nucleotide sequence: TGTGCCAGCAGCGAGAGTAGCGGACAAGAGACCCAGTACTTC.

The V gene is TRBV2, the J gene TRBJ1-6; D is perhaps TRBD1 (6 bases). Deletions cut 10 bases from V and 4 bases from J, with 11 bases between. Germline-derived CDR1 and CDR2 are SNHLY and FYNNEI. CDR3 length: 13 amino acids. The CDR3 reads CATRTEYNSPLHF. DNA for the CDR3: TGTGCCACCCGGACAGAATATAATTCACCCCTCCACTTT.

The chain links TRBV10-3 to TRBJ2-1, with 11 nucleotides matching TRBD1. The CDR3 extends over 15 amino acids. Germline assignment: CDR1 ENHRY and CDR2 SYGVKD. V trimming: 7 bases; J trimming: 12 bases; junction bases outside the gene matches: 14. DNA of the CDR3: TGTGCCATCACCCCCACCCCCGGACAGGGGGCTAGGCAGTTCTTC. Protein sequence: CAITPTPGQGARQFF.

CDR3 sequence reads: CASSLGLSEQYF. DNA of the CDR3: TGTGCCAGCAGCTTAGGTCTGAGCGAGCAGTACTTC. V usage is TRBV11-2 and J usage is TRBJ2-7; D ambiguous. Germline V gene sequence: CDR1 SGHAT, CDR2 FQNNGV. The CDR3 extends over 12 amino acids. Trimming pared 1 base from V and 6 bases from J, leaving 7 bases between. Full variable domain (missing parts from reference TRBV11-2 and TRBJ2-7): EAGVAQSPRYKIIEKRQSVAFWCNPISGHATLYWYQQILGQGPKLLIQFQNNGVVDDSQLPKDRFSAERLKGVDSTLKIQPAKLEDSAVYLCASSLGLSEQYFGPGTRLTVT.

The chain carries TRBV2 and TRBJ2-7; 8 bases match TRBD2. CDR3 size: 13 residues. J gave up 3 bases and V 4 bases, and 2 bases lay outside the gene matches. The V gene's germline CDR1 is SNHLY and CDR2 FYNNEI. CDR3 nucleotide sequence: TGTGCCAGCAGTGTTGCGGGGGGCTACGAGCAGTACTTC. As protein: CASSVAGGYEQYF. The full variable domain, its missing parts supplied by reference TRBV2 and TRBJ2-7, is EPEVTQTPSHQVTQMGQEVILRCVPISNHLYFYWYRQILGQKVEFLVSFYNNEISEKSEIFDDQFSVERPDGSNFTLKIRSTKLEDSAMYFCASSVAGGYEQYFGPGTRLTVT.

J is TRBJ2-7 and V is TRBV6-6; 10 bases fit TRBD2. Germline V CDR1 and CDR2: MNHNY, SVGAGI (reference sequence). CDR3 length: 14 residues. Trimming at V came to 2 bases and at J to 2 bases, leaving 0 bases not matched to a gene. This chain's CDR3 is CASSYTSGAYEQYF. The CDR3 nucleotides are TGTGCCAGCAGTTACACTAGCGGGGCCTACGAGCAGTACTTC.

The chain joins TRBV28 to TRBJ1-1; no definite D call. V was trimmed by 10 bases and J by 1 base, leaving 7 bases between them. The CDR3 is made up of 11 amino acids. The germline CDR1 and CDR2 sequences are MDHEN and SYDVKM. The DNA of the CDR3 is TGTGCCACCACAGAGAACACTGAAGCTTTCTTT. Encoded protein: CATTENTEAFF.

Here the CDR3 DNA reads TGCAGCGTTGAGGGGGGGACATACGAGCAGTACTTC. Its translation: CSVEGGTYEQYF. The V call is TRBV29-1, the J call TRBJ2-7, with D perhaps TRBD2 (7 bases). The CDR3 covers 12 residues. Germline CDR1 reads SQVTM; CDR2 reads ANQGSEA. The V gene lost 3 bases and the J gene lost 4 bases, with 10 bases spanning the gap.